This T cell receptor (beta chain) originates from a study of OX40 agonist ivuxolimab in advanced cancers. Sequencing was performed with immunoSEQ multiplex PCR; in TCRdb, only in-frame clones are kept and a portion is missing. The sample records roughly 80,000 clones, 84% being singletons. The sequence derives from an adult with an advanced solid tumor such as melanoma, head and neck, liver or kidney cancer. Sequencing used CD4+ or CD8+ T cells sorted from blood, obtained in a trial of the OX40 agonist ivuxolimab.

The CDR3, as DNA: TGTGCCAGCAGTCGGAAAGGGTGGCAGAACACTGAAGCTTTCTTT. This translates into CASSRKGWQNTEAFF. V is TRBV6-1 and J is TRBJ1-1; no clear D gene. This CDR3 has 15 residues. With 5 bases removed from V and 1 base from J, the gap between germline ends came to 14 bases. Germline V gives CDR1 MNHNS, CDR2 SASEGT.